The next 17 T cell receptor beta chains were all read from a single sample in a study of T cell responses to AZD1222 COVID-19 vaccine. The data were produced by immunoSEQ multiplex PCR, yet TCRdb's version contains in-frame clones alone and is incomplete. The table has approximately 100,000 clones, about 89% seen once. The sample was peripheral blood, taken on day 0 of AZD1222 vaccination. These receptors were obtained from an adult in good health.

The chain links TRBV10-2 to TRBJ2-1, with 15 positions matching TRBD2. This CDR3 region has 22 residues. V was clipped by 0 bases and J by 0 bases; unmatched bases: 12. Germline assignment: CDR1 WSHSY and CDR2 SAAADI. Here the CDR3 reads CASSESPIGLAGGPSSYNEQFF. In DNA form, the CDR3 reads TGCGCCAGCAGTGAGTCCCCAATCGGACTAGCGGGAGGGCCCAGCTCCTACAATGAGCAGTTCTTC.

V usage is TRBV6-6 and J usage is TRBJ2-2, with a possible D match to TRBD2 (5 bases). Trimming took off 4 bases at V and 5 bases at J, with 11 bases between the two ends. Germline lookup yields CDR1 MNHNY and CDR2 SVGAGI (reference sequence). The CDR3 extends over 14 amino acids. CDR3 sequence (DNA): TGTGCCAGCAGTTCGGGGTTCCAGACCGGGGAGCTGTTTTTT. It is translated as CASSSGFQTGELFF.

On this clone itself: One end of the junction fails to match germline, which may point to a read error. The chain carries TRBV18 and TRBJ1-2; 10 bases line up with TRBD1. Germline CDR1 and CDR2: KGHSH and LQKENI. This CDR3 is 17 amino acids long. The CDR3 is CASAPGQGIFYHYGYTF. CDR3 sequence (DNA): TGTGCCAGCGCACCGGGACAGGGGATTTTTTATCACTATGGCTACACCTTC.

The chain has TRBV30 and TRBJ1-2, with 7 nucleotides matching TRBD1. This CDR3 region has 13 residues. The germline CDR1 and CDR2 sequences are GTSNPN and SVGIG (reference sequence). The V and J ends lost 1 base and 8 bases, in that order; junction bases with no gene match: 7. CDR3 in amino acids: CAWSGRDSGGYTF. Written as DNA, the CDR3 is TGTGCCTGGAGTGGCCGGGACAGTGGAGGCTACACCTTC.

The J gene is TRBJ2-1, the V gene TRBV18; D is undetermined. The length of the CDR3 is 15 residues. V gave up 2 bases and J gave up 8 bases, with 16 bases separating them. CDR1 KGHSH and CDR2 LQKENI come from the germline V gene. Written as DNA, the CDR3 is TGTGCCAGCTCACCAAGAACAGCGCGAGGCGATGAGCAGTTCTTC. Encoded protein: CASSPRTARGDEQFF. The whole variable domain, filled in from reference TRBV18 and TRBJ2-1, reads NAGVMQNPRHLVRRRGQEARLRCSPMKGHSHVYWYRQLPEEGLKFMVYLQKENIIDESGMPKERFSAEFPKEGPSILRIQQVVRGDSAAYFCASSPRTARGDEQFFGPGTRLTVL.

This chain joins TRBV7-8 and TRBJ2-1; tentatively, D is TRBD1 (5 bases). The V and J ends lost 1 base and 10 bases respectively, with 8 bases between them. The CDR3 contains 12 residues. CDR1 and CDR2 (germline): SGHVS, FQNEAQ. The CDR3 DNA reads TGTGCCAGCAGCTTAGGGGGCAAGGAGCAGTTCTTC. It encodes CASSLGGKEQFF.

The V and J genes are TRBV3-1 (or the pseudogene TRBV3-2) and TRBJ2-7; no clear D. V gave up 4 bases and J gave up 7 bases, with 17 bases separating them. Germline CDR1 LGHDT, CDR2 YNNKEL (reference sequence). This CDR3 comprises 14 residues. In DNA form, the CDR3 reads TGTGCCAGCAGCCCGGACCACGGTGATGGAGAGCAGTACTTC. Residues: CASSPDHGDGEQYF.

This chain links TRBV7-2 with TRBJ2-1; D not resolved. V was pared by 3 bases and J by 2 bases, with 8 bases between. Looked up from germline, CDR1 is SGHTA and CDR2 is FQGNSA. The CDR3 loop spans 14 amino acids. CDR3 residues: CASSFVQAYNEQFF. The CDR3, as DNA: TGTGCCAGCAGCTTCGTCCAAGCCTACAATGAGCAGTTCTTC.

The chain recombines TRBV3-1 (or the pseudogene TRBV3-2) with TRBJ2-7; D is uncertain. Germline V gives CDR1 LGHDT, CDR2 YNNKEL (reference sequence). CDR3 size: 15 residues. Trimming removed 0 bases at V and 6 bases at J, with 15 bases between. The CDR3 bases are TGTGCCAGCAGCCAAGATCCCCGGCTACAGCTCGAGCAGTACTTC. Translation gives CASSQDPRLQLEQYF.

The chain recombines TRBV28 with TRBJ2-5; 9 nucleotides match TRBD1. V dropped 1 base and J dropped 4; count of bases not matched to a gene: 4. This CDR3 comprises 15 residues. From germline, CDR1 is MDHEN and CDR2 SYDVKM. The CDR3, as DNA: TGTGCCAGCAGTTTATACCAGGGACAGGGAGAGACCCAGTACTTC. It is translated as CASSLYQGQGETQYF.

The chain uses TRBV9 and TRBJ2-2; D possibly matches TRBD1 or TRBD2 (6 bases each). The V and J ends lost 1 base and 5 bases respectively, with 12 bases between them. The germline V gene has CDR1 SGDLS and CDR2 YYNGEE. The CDR3 has 15 residues. This chain's CDR3 is CASSVSGAGTGELFF. The CDR3 DNA sequence: TGTGCCAGCAGCGTATCGGGGGCGGGGACCGGGGAGCTGTTTTTT. Supplemented by reference TRBV9 and TRBJ2-2, the full variable domain reads DSGVTQTPKHLITATGQRVTLRCSPRSGDLSVYWYQQSLDQGLQFLIQYYNGEERAKGNILERFSAQQFPDLHSELNLSSLELGDSALYFCASSVSGAGTGELFFGEGSRLTVL.

The chain recombines TRBV28 with TRBJ1-1; D is undetermined. This CDR3 comprises 12 residues. The germline V and J ends were trimmed by 4 bases and 7 bases, with 10 bases remaining between them. Germline CDR1 MDHEN, CDR2 SYDVKM. CDR3 sequence: CASSSGIGEAFF. CDR3 DNA: TGTGCCAGCAGTTCGGGGATTGGTGAAGCTTTCTTT.

The chain carries TRBV6-5 and TRBJ1-3; 9 bases map to TRBD1. Germline assignment: CDR1 MNHEY and CDR2 SVGAGI. This CDR3 comprises 15 residues. V gave up 8 bases and J gave up 0 bases; unmatched junction bases: 5. CDR3 amino acids: CASGPGQGSGNTIYF. CDR3 DNA: TGTGCCAGCGGTCCGGGACAGGGCTCTGGAAACACCATATATTTT.

The chain joins TRBV30 to TRBJ2-3; D might be TRBD1 (6 bases). With 2 bases removed from V and 0 bases from J, the gap between germline ends came to 6 bases. From germline, CDR1 is GTSNPN and CDR2 SVGIG (reference sequence). The CDR3 is 13 residues long. The CDR3 is CAWSTGSTDTQYF. The DNA for the CDR3 is TGTGCCTGGAGTACAGGGAGCACAGATACGCAGTATTTT.

CDR3 region: CASGTNGGIEQPQHF. The DNA for the CDR3 is TGTGCTAGTGGTACCAACGGGGGGATTGAACAGCCCCAGCATTTT. This chain uses TRBV12-5 with TRBJ1-5, with TRBD1 as a possible D gene (5 bases). The germline V gene has CDR1 LGHNT and CDR2 FRNRAP. The length of the CDR3 is 15 residues. Trimming removed 5 bases at V and 7 bases at J, with 18 bases between.

The gene calls are TRBV14 and TRBJ1-2; D ambiguous. Germline V lookup: CDR1 SGHDN, CDR2 FVKESK. This CDR3 is 15 amino acids long. Trimming took 0 bases from V and 3 from J, leaving 11 bases between them. DNA for the CDR3: TGTGCCAGCAGCCAAGATCCCGCAGGCCACTATGGCTACACCTTC. Its translation is CASSQDPAGHYGYTF.

V is TRBV10-3 and J is TRBJ1-1; weak D call: TRBD1 (6 bases). The CDR3 length is 14 residues. Between the trimmed V and J ends, which lost 9 bases and 5 bases, there was a span of 19 bases. CDR1 is ENHRY and CDR2 is SYGVKD in the germline V gene. CDR3 protein: CAIKRAGEETEAFF. The DNA for the CDR3 is TGTGCCATAAAAAGGGCAGGGGAGGAGACTGAAGCTTTCTTT.